The 24 T cell receptor beta chains given below trace back to one sample, sequenced in a study of beta chain features in type 1 diabetes. Their cognate antigens are unknown. Expressed TCRB transcripts were sequenced after all isolated RNA was converted to cDNA. Measured with immunoSEQ multiplex PCR; TCRdb has only the in-frame clones, and not every one. Found here are 640,000 or so clones, over 12% of them singletons; the top ten hold 0.035% to 0.04%. Broader study findings: When Type 1 diabetes patients were examined, their TCRB CDR3s proved moderately but significantly shorter in all four CD4+ subsets.

Source material: naive CD4+ T cells from blood. The source of these receptors is a man aged 18 to 30 with type 1 diabetes.

J is TRBJ1-4 and V is TRBV6-1; D unclear. The V gene's germline CDR1 is MNHNS and CDR2 SASEGT. V lost 8 bases and J 0 bases, leaving 13 bases between the germline ends. The CDR3 sequence is 15 residues long. CDR3 bases: TGTGCCAGCGGGAGCAACCCACCAACTAATGAAAAACTGTTTTTT. As protein: CASGSNPPTNEKLFF.

V and J are TRBV9 and TRBJ2-1; 7 bases are a match to TRBD2. The CDR3 runs 14 residues. J lost 7 bases, V lost 3 bases, and 7 bases had no gene match. Looked up from germline, CDR1 is SGDLS and CDR2 is YYNGEE. CDR3 loop: CASSASGTGNEQFF. CDR3 bases: TGTGCCAGCAGCGCGAGCGGGACCGGGAATGAGCAGTTCTTC.

The rearrangement links TRBV1 to TRBJ2-5. TRBV1 is flagged as a pseudogene. The length of the CDR3 is 16 residues. CDR3: CTSSQDRDQSQETQYF. The CDR3 coding sequence is TGCACCAGCAGCCAAGACCGGGACCAGTCCCAAGAGACCCAGTACTTC.

The chain carries TRBV30 and TRBJ2-7; 8 bases are a match to TRBD1. Germline CDR1 reads GTSNPN; CDR2 reads SVGIG (reference sequence). The CDR3 length is 16 residues. Trimming cost V 0 bases and J 3 bases; bases outside gene matches: 10. Here the CDR3 reads CAWSVQARTGRYEQYF. CDR3 in DNA: TGTGCCTGGAGTGTACAAGCTCGGACAGGGCGCTACGAGCAGTACTTC.

This clone has a handful of counts. The chain combines TRBV7-9 with TRBJ2-3; perhaps TRBD2 as D (6 bases). Trimming pared 0 bases from V and 2 bases from J, leaving 21 bases between. The CDR3 spans 19 residues. The germline V gene encodes CDR1 SEHNR and CDR2 FQNEAQ (reference sequence). CDR3: CASSLARAGPTSVTDTQYF. CDR3 bases: TGTGCCAGCAGCTTAGCTAGGGCGGGGCCCACCTCCGTCACAGATACGCAGTATTTT. Complete variable domain (other parts from reference TRBV7-9 and TRBJ2-3): DTGVSQNPRHKITKRGQNVTFRCDPISEHNRLYWYRQTLGQGPEFLTYFQNEAQLEKSRLLSDRFSAERPKGSFSTLEIQRTEQGDSAMYLCASSLARAGPTSVTDTQYFGPGTRLTVL.

This clone was observed a few times. The J gene is TRBJ2-7, the V gene TRBV7-2; the match to TRBD1 covers 8 bases. The germline V gene has CDR1 SGHTA and CDR2 FQGNSA. CDR3 length: 15 amino acids. With 2 bases clipped from V and 1 base from J, the junction kept 4 bases outside the gene matches. CDR3 loop: CASSLSGQGSYEQYF. The CDR3 nucleotides are TGTGCCAGCAGCTTATCAGGACAGGGATCCTACGAGCAGTACTTC. Looking up the rest from reference TRBV7-2 and TRBJ2-7 gives the full variable domain: GAGVSQSPSNKVTEKGKDVELRCDPISGHTALYWYRQSLGQGLEFLIYFQGNSAPDKSGLPSDRFSAERTGGSVSTLTIQRTQQEDSAVYLCASSLSGQGSYEQYFGPGTRLTVT.

V usage is TRBV7-9 and J usage is TRBJ2-1; no reliable D call. Germline-derived CDR1 and CDR2 are SEHNR and FQNEAQ (reference sequence). The CDR3 has 11 residues. CDR3 in DNA: TGTGCTTTAACTACAGAGAATGAGCAGTTCTTC. This encodes CALTTENEQFF.

The gene calls are TRBV9 and TRBJ1-6; D not certain. Trimming cost V 5 bases and J 10 bases, with 13 bases left between them. The CDR3 consists of 13 residues. Germline CDR1 reads SGDLS; CDR2 reads YYNGEE. The CDR3 region has the DNA TGTGCCAGCAGTTCCAGGAGGGTATCACCCCTCCACTTT. The encoded protein is CASSSRRVSPLHF.

Notes on this clone: Mismatch with germline at one junction end may stem from a read error. This sequence joins TRBV7-9 and TRBJ2-6; either TRBD1 or TRBD2 may fit D (5 bases each). This CDR3 region has 17 residues. The germline V gene encodes CDR1 SEHNR and CDR2 FQNEAQ (reference sequence). The CDR3 protein is CASSLGSWTSGANGLTF. CDR3 nucleotides: TGTGCCAGCAGCCTGGGGAGTTGGACGTCTGGGGCCAACGGCCTGACTTTC.

This clone was counted a few times. V and J are TRBV7-9 and TRBJ1-1; D might be TRBD1 (5 bases). This CDR3 comprises 14 residues. The V gene's germline CDR1 is SEHNR and CDR2 FQNEAQ (reference sequence). Trimming left V 7 bases short and J 1 base short, with 13 bases between. The CDR3 region is CASNSHTGNTEAFF. Written as DNA, the CDR3 is TGTGCCAGCAACTCTCATACAGGGAACACTGAAGCTTTCTTT.

This clone has only a few counts. The J gene is TRBJ2-3, the V gene TRBV5-6; TRBD2 might be the D (6 bases). The germline gives CDR1 SGHDT, CDR2 YYEEEE. The CDR3 spans 15 residues. V was pared by 3 bases and J by 2 bases, with 13 bases between. Here the CDR3 reads CASSSPGLNTDTQYF. The CDR3 DNA sequence: TGTGCCAGCAGCTCACCGGGACTTAACACAGATACGCAGTATTTT.

J is TRBJ2-2 and V is TRBV7-2, with D hard to call. The V end was cut by 2 bases, the J end by 3 bases, with 10 bases between. CDR1 and CDR2 from the germline V gene are SGHTA and FQGNSA. The CDR3 consists of 15 residues. CDR3 in DNA: TGTGCCAGCAGCTTAAGATGGGCAGACACCGGGGAGCTGTTTTTT. Translating it yields CASSLRWADTGELFF. The variable domain in full, with the rest retrieved from reference TRBV7-2 and TRBJ2-2, is GAGVSQSPSNKVTEKGKDVELRCDPISGHTALYWYRQSLGQGLEFLIYFQGNSAPDKSGLPSDRFSAERTGGSVSTLTIQRTQQEDSAVYLCASSLRWADTGELFFGEGSRLTVL.

V gene TRBV5-1 combines with J gene TRBJ2-5, with TRBD1 matching over 7 bases. CDR1 is SGHRS and CDR2 is YFSETQ in the germline V gene. J gave up 4 bases and V 4 bases, and 10 bases lay outside the gene matches. The CDR3 totals 15 residues. CDR3 nucleotide sequence: TGCGCCAGCAGCAAGACAGGGTCGTTGGGAGAGACCCAGTACTTC. Residues: CASSKTGSLGETQYF.

The chain joins TRBV30 to TRBJ2-1; D gene ambiguous. Trimming left V 7 bases short and J 1 base short, with 5 bases between. Germline CDR1 reads GTSNPN; CDR2 reads SVGIG (reference sequence). The length of the CDR3 is 11 residues. The CDR3 loop reads CASRSYNEQFF. In DNA form, the CDR3 reads TGTGCCTCTAGATCCTACAATGAGCAGTTCTTC.

This clone came up a few times. The chain links TRBV18 to TRBJ1-1; weak D call: TRBD1 (5 bases). The CDR3 length is 15 residues. V lost 0 bases, J lost 1 base, and 9 bases lay in between. Germline lookup yields CDR1 KGHSH and CDR2 LQKENI. CDR3 bases: TGTGCCAGCTCACCACCGACAGTGCCGAACACTGAAGCTTTCTTT. This translates into CASSPPTVPNTEAFF.

This clone was picked up a small number of times. The genes are TRBV6-5 and TRBJ1-1, with TRBD1 identical over 8 bases. The CDR3 contains 15 residues. Germline trimming cut 5 bases from V and 3 bases from J; bases unmatched to any gene: 8. CDR1 is MNHEY, CDR2 SVGAGI, per germline. This chain's CDR3 is CASSKGTGAYTEAFF. The CDR3 bases are TGTGCCAGCAGTAAAGGGACAGGCGCTTACACTGAAGCTTTCTTT.

The CDR3 coding sequence is TGTGCCATCAGTGAAATGAGGCAGGAAGCTTTCTTT. Protein product: CAISEMRQEAFF. The rearrangement links TRBV10-3 to TRBJ1-1, with unresolved D. The V end lost 3 bases, the J end lost 8 bases, and 10 bases lay between the germline ends. CDR3 length equals 12 residues. Germline loops: CDR1 ENHRY, CDR2 SYGVKD.

This clone was detected a few times. This chain joins TRBV30 and TRBJ1-1; D is uncertain. CDR1 is GTSNPN, CDR2 SVGIG, per germline (reference sequence). The CDR3 has 13 residues. The V end was cut by 5 bases, the J end by 5 bases, with 15 bases between. The CDR3 loop reads CAWGQRRATEAFF. CDR3 in DNA: TGTGCCTGGGGCCAACGCCGGGCGACTGAAGCTTTCTTT.

This clone was seen more than once but under ten times. The CDR3 sequence is CASSDRGSYNEQFF. The CDR3 DNA is TGTGCCAGCAGCGACAGGGGTTCCTACAATGAGCAGTTCTTC. The chain joins TRBV7-3 to TRBJ2-1, with 8 nucleotides matching TRBD1. This CDR3 region has 14 residues. Germline trimming cut 5 bases from V and 1 base from J; bases unmatched to any gene: 1. The germline gives CDR1 SGHTA, CDR2 FQGTGA.

The J gene is TRBJ1-4, the V gene TRBV13; 8 bases are a match to TRBD1. The trim removed 5 bases at V and 16 bases at J, leaving 9 bases unmatched. CDR3 size: 12 residues. Germline CDR1 PRHDT, CDR2 FYEKMQ (reference sequence). The CDR3 DNA reads TGTGCCAGCAGCACTCGACAGGGGAACTCGTTTTTT. It yields the protein CASSTRQGNSFF. The entire variable domain, with the rest obtained from reference TRBV13 and TRBJ1-4, is as follows: AAGVIQSPRHLIKEKRETATLKCYPIPRHDTVYWYQQGPGQDPQFLISFYEKMQSDKGSIPDRFSAQQFSDYHSELNMSSLELGDSALYFCASSTRQGNSFFGSGTQLSVL.

This clone was observed a handful of times. The chain recombines TRBV6-1 with TRBJ1-2; the D gene is possibly TRBD1 (6 bases). The CDR3 has 15 residues. The germline V gene encodes CDR1 MNHNS and CDR2 SASEGT. The ends were cut back, 5 bases at V and 4 bases at J, with 17 bases in the middle. In DNA, the CDR3 is TGTGCCAGCAGTCCACAGGGTACACACCTCTATGGCTACACCTTC. Its protein product is CASSPQGTHLYGYTF.

The chain uses TRBV27 and TRBJ1-5, with 8 positions matching TRBD1. The ends lost 6 bases at V and 4 bases at J; junction bases unmatched: 11. The V gene's germline CDR1 is MNHEY and CDR2 SMNVEV (reference sequence). The CDR3 has 16 residues. CDR3 sequence: CASSQWAGQENQPQHF. The CDR3 DNA reads TGTGCCAGCAGCCAATGGGCGGGACAGGAAAATCAGCCCCAGCATTTT.

With regard to this clone: The same CDR3 also results from other DNA sequences found in this sample. V gene TRBV5-1 combines with J gene TRBJ2-1; D remains ambiguous. Germline CDR1 reads SGHRS; CDR2 reads YFSETQ. CDR3 length equals 15 residues. The germline V and J ends were trimmed by 4 bases and 0 bases, with 11 bases remaining between them. DNA for the CDR3: TGCGCCAGCAGCCTGGATTCTAGCTCCTACAATGAGCAGTTCTTC. This gives the protein CASSLDSSSYNEQFF.

This clone came up a few times. V is TRBV5-1 and J is TRBJ2-3, with D possibly being TRBD1 (5 bases). V lost 4 bases, J lost 5 bases, and 14 bases lay in between. Germline loops: CDR1 SGHRS, CDR2 YFSETQ. The CDR3 has 14 amino acids. The DNA for the CDR3 is TGCGCCAGCAGCAGGATTAGCCAGGGAGATACGCAGTATTTT. This translates into CASSRISQGDTQYF.